The sequence of this T cell receptor beta chain was determined in a study of T cells in Graves' hyperthyroidism and ophthalmopathy (dated by TCRdb to about 2019). With regard to the full study: TCR V-J signatures able to tell the groups apart were searched for in a discovery cohort of 100 patients, of whom under 45 had Graves' ophthalmopathy and 55 to 60 had stable Graves' hyperthyroidism. The 100 discovery patients were divided at random into training and test sets in a 7:3 ratio. Thyroid tissue and blood T-cell repertoires from six Graves' hyperthyroidism patients were also compared in the study. The paper reports TCR Vbeta CDR3 sequencing of 140 or so peripheral blood samples: under 45 ophthalmopathy, approximately 74 hyperthyroidism and roughly 17 progressor patients. After blood sampling, hyperthyroidism patients were treated with methimazole at a starting dose of 30 mg daily, and ophthalmopathy patients were treated with high-dose intravenous methylprednisolone. Prospective prediction of ophthalmopathy was tested in an independent validation cohort of approximately 18 hyperthyroidism patients and 15 to 17 patients who later progressed to ophthalmopathy.

Reading the germline V gene (reference sequence) gives CDR1 LNHNV and CDR2 YYDKDF. The CDR3, cysteine through phenylalanine, is 19 amino acids long. The entry retains the CDR3 DNA only, 57 bases that are in frame from base 1. V is cut back by 0 bases and J by 0 bases, with 12 bases in the junction unmatched. Remarks on this clonotype: Its antigen is currently not known. Base quality data are lacking; no much larger clone is found one base away.

Stable Graves' hyperthyroidism was defined as no progression to ophthalmopathy during 18 months of follow-up. Hyperthyroidism patients were newly diagnosed, had a disease duration of under 2 months, and were aged 18 to 65 years. Any patient with an uncontrolled infection, another autoimmune disease, pregnancy or lactation was excluded. Diagnoses relied on clinical symptoms, serum thyroxine and TRAb, thyroid ultrasound and orbital computed tomography. Total RNA was extracted using Trizol reagent, and RNA quality was assessed on an Agilent 2100 Bioanalyzer. TCR beta CDR3 regions were amplified from RNA transcripts. For the first round of RT-PCR on the TCR CDR3, the HTBI primer set was used together with the Qiagen OneStep RT-PCR kit. Libraries were constructed in a second round of multiplex PCR, after which size selection and purification were carried out. Paired-end sequencing of the libraries was performed with 100 bp reads on an Illumina HiSeq2000. The original methods were these. Raw data were processed with SOAPnuke, discarding reads with adapters, uncalled bases, mean Phred below 15, or no exact constant-primer or identifier match. High-quality paired reads were merged using COPE v1.2.5, and each unique nucleotide sequence was defined as a clonotype. MiTCR v1.1 was used to align clonotypes to the IMGT TRBV, TRBD and TRBJ reference segments. The analysis included only V-J combinations with a frequency above 0.0001, which together covered 99% to 99.2% of the repertoires. The TCS score was defined as the ratio of F50 (clonal expansion) to E x V (chaos), calculated using BLOSUM62-based TCRdist between CDR3 peptides within each V-J. Welch's t-statistics and random forest reduced around 520 V-J features to roughly 13, which were used in a naive Bayes classifier (R e1071). The public reads were reanalyzed by TCRdb: fastp trimming at Q25, MiXCR alignment, in-frame beta chains only. For every CDR3 protein sequence, its rows merge into one entry that carries the most common genes and DNA. The V and J calls were determined by TCRdb, not by the authors. The sample table contains about 560,000 distinct CDR3 sequences; only one count was recorded for approximately 44% of them. Jointly, the top ten make up about 8.2% of the sample.

Results and caveats for the whole study, not just this receptor: In validation, the model predicted progression to ophthalmopathy a median of around 6.5 months before onset, with 70% to 71% sensitivity and roughly 73% specificity. Sample size was not statistically predetermined, and investigators were not blinded to group allocation. In cross-validation, a model built on a 13 V-J signature told ophthalmopathy apart from stable hyperthyroidism with 87.88% sensitivity and around 84% specificity, and in testing the same model reached 80%/75%. Most expanded thyroid clonotypes (frequency above 0.001) were also found in blood, which suggests that blood repertoires may mirror thyroid immune responses.

Rearrangement joined TRBV15 to TRBJ1-2; 8 bases in between match TRBD1. The sample consisted of peripheral blood or thyroid tissue (not recorded which). This receptor was taken from a woman aged 18 to 35 with Graves' hyperthyroidism. Donor details come from another sample of the same person, matched by shared clones. The DNA is TGTGCCACCAGCAGAGATCCCCGGGACAGGCCTATATCTAACTATGGCTACACCTTC. It encodes CATSRDPRDRPISNYGYTF.